This is a list of T cell receptor beta chains from one sample in a study of tumor-infiltrating lymphocytes in primary liver carcinoma. Each CDR3 protein gets one entry after TCRdb re-called the multiplex PCR reads with MiXCR. The profile shows approximately 40,000 distinct CDR3 sequences, 70% to 85% of them singletons. The sample comprised liver tumor tissue from sampling region 4. The receptors were gathered from a man aged 40-55 years with primary liver carcinoma and hepatitis B virus infection. CDR3s leave out the opening cysteine and the closing phenylalanine or tryptophan. Each record gives: clone size, V gene, J gene, D gene, CDR3 protein. A D gene is named only where the DNA matches it firmly. Expanded clones get a size class; other rows say once, few or many, or leave the size out.

>few|TRBV6-2/TRBV6-3|TRBJ2-1|TRBD2
AASSDPTSHEQF
>NA|TRBV11-3|TRBJ2-3|NA
ASSLGCTDTQY
>NA|TRBV28|TRBJ2-1|TRBD1
ANRGPLVNEQF
>NA|TRBV9|TRBJ2-2|TRBD2
ASSAGTSRTGELF
>NA|TRBV12-3/TRBV12-4|TRBJ2-4|NA
ASSLMGRRARAGNQY
>NA|TRBV10-2|TRBJ2-2|NA
ASSGRRGCWELF
>NA|TRBV11-3|TRBJ2-3|TRBD2
ASIDSPAGGVDTQY
>NA|TRBV29-1|TRBJ1-5|NA
SVVGLINQAQH
>NA|TRBV4-2|TRBJ2-1|NA
ASSHARRHGNNEQF
>NA|TRBV7-8|TRBJ1-3|NA
VSSLATASSGNTIY
>once|TRBV29-1|TRBJ1-4|NA
RATGIRATNVKLL
>NA|TRBV7-9|TRBJ2-5|TRBD1
ASSSQGETRY
>NA|TRBV6-1|NA|NA
ANSEAREKVPQY
>NA|TRBV25-1|TRBJ1-5|TRBD1
TSITRKTGSQPQH
>NA|TRBV11-2|TRBJ2-6|TRBD1
ANSKGGDRGISLSGANVLT
>NA|TRBV11-1|TRBJ2-1|NA
TSSARGPNEQF
>NA|TRBV14|TRBJ1-5|NA
GSSQIGTLNKPQH
>NA|TRBV29-1|TRBJ2-1|TRBD2
SVEGRDLAEIYDEQF
>NA|TRBV29-1|TRBJ1-2|NA
SGLIQGTNYGYT
>NA|TRBV4-3|TRBJ2-5|TRBD2
ASNQAASGRTGETQY
>NA|TRBV21-1|TRBJ2-7|NA
ARTRLAGSYEQY
>NA|TRBV4-1|TRBJ2-1|TRBD2
ASSQESASGVNEQF
>medium-sized|TRBV4-1|TRBJ1-1|TRBD1
ASSQGDRGRDTEAF
>many|TRBV5-1|TRBJ1-6|NA
ASSEGHDNSPLH
>NA|TRBV11-2|TRBJ2-3|NA
ASSEAPLRPAITDTQY
>medium-sized|TRBV5-4|TRBJ2-3|NA
ASSPRGGTDTQY
>NA|TRBV28|TRBJ1-5|NA
ASTSGFIGNQPQH
>NA|TRBV10-3|TRBJ1-5|NA
ATTRTDQAPQH
>NA|TRBV10-2|TRBJ2-2|NA
ANSGRRESGEQF
>few|TRBV30|TRBJ2-7|TRBD1
AWSVAGTGPYEQH
>once|TRBV11-1|TRBJ2-4|NA
ASSPPPVKKIQY
>NA|TRBV29-1|TRBJ1-5|NA
SARGGANQAQH